The 16 T cell receptor beta chains below were found in one sample sequenced in a study of Graves' ophthalmopathy and Graves' hyperthyroidism. Researchers took RNA transcripts and amplified TCR beta CDR3 regions from them. The library came from an HTBI-primed first-round RT-PCR and a second-round multiplex PCR. TCRdb analysed the multiplex PCR reads with MiXCR anew, one entry per CDR3 protein. The sample carries some 520,000 distinct CDR3 sequences, roughly 14% recorded once. The source material was blood. All receptors come from a woman in her 30s with Graves' ophthalmopathy.

This clonotype was picked up many times. The chain employs TRBV2 and TRBJ2-6; 7 nucleotides line up with TRBD1. Germline CDR1 reads SNHLY; CDR2 reads FYNNEI. This CDR3 is built from 17 residues. Germline trimming cut 5 bases from V and 0 bases from J; bases unmatched to any gene: 7. In DNA form, the CDR3 reads TGTGCCAGCAGTAGGTCTACAGGGGCCTCTGGGGCCAACGTCCTGACTTTC. As protein: CASSRSTGASGANVLTF.

This clonotype showed up many times. The chain links TRBV12-3 or TRBV12-4 to TRBJ2-2; tentatively, D is TRBD2 (5 bases). V was clipped by 7 bases and J by 4 bases, with 19 bases between them. The CDR3 sequence is 16 residues long. CDR3 sequence: CASTVVRVLITGELFF. CDR3 DNA: TGTGCCAGCACCGTTGTGAGGGTGCTGATCACCGGGGAGCTGTTTTTT.

This clonotype was observed at least ten times. J is TRBJ1-6 and V is TRBV6-5; TRBD1 might be the D (6 bases). CDR1 is MNHEY and CDR2 is SVGAGI in the germline V gene. Trimming pared 0 bases from V and 2 bases from J, leaving 14 bases between. The CDR3 runs 18 residues. In DNA form, the CDR3 reads TGTGCCAGCAGTTACTCCGAAACAGGGAGGCCCTATAATTCACCCCTCCACTTT. This gives the protein CASSYSETGRPYNSPLHF.

This chain connects TRBV19 to TRBJ2-2, with D unresolved. Trimming removed 0 bases at V and 5 bases at J, with 7 bases between. This CDR3 region has 14 residues. The germline CDR1 and CDR2 sequences are LNHDA and SQIVND (reference sequence). This chain's CDR3 is CASSIDLWTGELFF. The CDR3 DNA reads TGTGCCAGTAGTATAGATTTATGGACCGGGGAGCTGTTTTTT.

This clonotype was counted at least ten times. The chain joins TRBV24-1 to TRBJ2-2, with TRBD2 matching 10 bases. V shed 5 bases and J 3 bases; nucleotides not matched to a gene: 5. The CDR3 contains 16 residues. The germline gives CDR1 KGHDR, CDR2 SFDVKD. CDR3 in amino acids: CATSVSGGAHTGELFF. DNA of the CDR3: TGTGCCACCAGTGTGAGCGGGGGGGCCCACACCGGGGAGCTGTTTTTT.

This clonotype was recorded once. V gene TRBV12-3 or TRBV12-4 combines with J gene TRBJ1-5, with 7 bases fitting TRBD1. The CDR3 sequence is 16 residues long. Trimming cost V 5 bases and J 1 base; bases outside gene matches: 8. The CDR3 is CASSPLTGWSNQPQHF. Here the CDR3 DNA reads TGTGCCAGCAGTCCGCTGACAGGGTGGAGCAATCAGCCCCAGCATTTT.

This clonotype came up many times. The V call is TRBV19, the J call TRBJ1-2; no clear D. The CDR3 is 13 residues long. V lost 3 bases to trimming and J lost 4 bases, with 9 bases between them. Looked up from germline, CDR1 is LNHDA and CDR2 is SQIVND (reference sequence). This chain's CDR3 is CASSMATGYGYTF. The CDR3 DNA reads as TGTGCCAGTAGTATGGCGACTGGCTATGGCTACACCTTC.

This clonotype occurred many times. The V call is TRBV11-1, the J call TRBJ2-6; D gene uncertain. This CDR3 has 16 residues. The germline CDR1 and CDR2 sequences are SGHAT and FQDESV (reference sequence). V lost 5 bases, J lost 2 bases, and 13 bases lay in between. The CDR3 here is CASSQDWVPGANVLTF. CDR3 in DNA: TGTGCCAGCAGCCAGGATTGGGTACCTGGGGCCAACGTCCTGACTTTC.

Comments on this clonotype: A much larger clone differs from this one at a single base, so this may be a read error. The CDR3 nucleotides are TGTGGCAGCAGGGACAGGGCGAACACTGAAGCTTTCTTT. As protein: CGSRDRANTEAFF. This chain joins TRBV6-1 and TRBJ1-1; 9 bases are a match to TRBD1. Germline V gene sequence: CDR1 MNHNS, CDR2 SASEGT. CDR3 size: 13 residues.

This clonotype was counted only a few times. V gene TRBV4-1 combines with J gene TRBJ2-7; the D call may be TRBD1 or TRBD2 (5 bases each). The CDR3 spans 13 residues. Germline loops: CDR1 MGHRA, CDR2 YSYEKL. Trimming took 4 bases from V and 4 from J, leaving 11 bases between them. CDR3: CASSPRGEYEQYF. CDR3 DNA: TGCGCCAGCAGCCCTCGAGGGGAGTACGAGCAGTACTTC.

In its sample, this clonotype was seen many times. The chain couples TRBV30 to TRBJ2-7; D remains ambiguous. Trimming shortened V by 4 bases and J by 1 base, and 11 bases separated the two germline ends. The CDR3 extends over 13 amino acids. CDR1 is GTSNPN, CDR2 SVGIG, per germline (reference sequence). This chain's CDR3 is CAWISSASYEQYF. As DNA, the CDR3 is TGTGCCTGGATTTCGTCAGCTTCCTACGAGCAGTACTTC.

This clonotype was seen many times. The V and J genes are TRBV6-5 and TRBJ2-7; D remains unclear. The germline V gene has CDR1 MNHEY and CDR2 SVGAGI. The CDR3 covers 14 residues. The V gene lost 1 base and the J gene lost 0 bases, with 7 bases spanning the gap. CDR3 nucleotide sequence: TGTGCCAGCAGTTACTTCGGAAACTCCTACGAGCAGTACTTC. This sequence encodes CASSYFGNSYEQYF.

This clonotype was seen a handful of times. This chain connects TRBV13 to TRBJ1-1; 8 positions agree with TRBD1. J gave up 4 bases and V 1 base, and 11 bases lay outside the gene matches. This CDR3 spans 17 amino acids. Germline V gives CDR1 PRHDT, CDR2 FYEKMQ (reference sequence). As DNA, the CDR3 is TGTGCCAGCAGCTTAGTCGGCAGGGGGCTCTACGGCACTGAAGCTTTCTTT. It is translated as CASSLVGRGLYGTEAFF.

In this sample, this clonotype turned up a few times. The chain carries TRBV19 and TRBJ1-2; a weak D match, TRBD1 (5 bases). The CDR3 loop spans 14 amino acids. Germline CDR1 LNHDA, CDR2 SQIVND (reference sequence). The V end was cut by 7 bases, the J end by 3 bases, with 15 bases between. As DNA, the CDR3 is TGTGCCAGTACTGGGACTTTGTCTCACTATGGCTACACCTTC. Its protein is CASTGTLSHYGYTF. Variable domain in full (rest from reference TRBV19 and TRBJ1-2): DGGITQSPKYLFRKEGQNVTLSCEQNLNHDAMYWYRQDPGQGLRLIYYSQIVNDFQKGDIAEGYSVSREKKESFPLTVTSAQKNPTAFYLCASTGTLSHYGYTFGSGTRLTVV.

The chain joins TRBV28 to TRBJ1-1; no definite D call. Germline V gives CDR1 MDHEN, CDR2 SYDVKM. Trimming pared 3 bases from V and 1 base from J, leaving 9 bases between. The CDR3 extends over 14 amino acids. CDR3 sequence: CASSFTTPNTEAFF. CDR3 DNA: TGTGCCAGCAGTTTCACGACACCGAACACTGAAGCTTTCTTT. Full variable domain (outside the CDR3, taken from reference TRBV28 and TRBJ1-1): DVKVTQSSRYLVKRTGEKVFLECVQDMDHENMFWYRQDPGLGLRLIYFSYDVKMKEKGDIPEGYSVSREKKERFSLILESASTNQTSMYLCASSFTTPNTEAFFGQGTRLTVV.

On this clonotype: An end of the junction does not agree with germline; a read error may underlie this. This sequence joins TRBV11-3 and TRBJ2-7; D might be TRBD2 (7 bases). Germline assignment: CDR1 SGHNT and CDR2 YENEEA. The CDR3 has 20 residues. The CDR3 is CASSLVHLWQGGGSGYEQYF. The CDR3 DNA reads as TGTGCCAGCAGCTTAGTCCACCTTTGGCAAGGGGGGGGATCGGGGTACGAGCAGTACTTT.